Listed below are T cell receptor beta chains from one sample, sequenced in a study of T cells in Graves' hyperthyroidism and ophthalmopathy. Each CDR3 protein is one row after TCRdb ran MiXCR on the multiplex PCR reads. There are over 550,000 distinct CDR3 sequences in the sample; 16% occur only once, and around 19% lies in the top ten. The sample consisted of blood. The receptor source for this set is a woman aged 18-29 years with Graves' hyperthyroidism. CDR3s include the opening cysteine and the closing phenylalanine or tryptophan. Each record gives: CDR3 protein, CDR3 DNA, V gene, D gene, J gene, clone size. D genes are given only for firm matches. Clone size, where shown, is once, few, many, or a class for clones that have expanded.

CATSDLDGLYGYTF | TGTGCCACCAGTGATCTTGACGGACTCTATGGCTACACCTTC | TRBV24-1 | - | TRBJ1-2 | many
CATEPATGYHQPQHF | TGTGCCACCGAGCCGGCGACAGGGTATCATCAGCCCCAGCATTTT | TRBV6-2/TRBV6-3 | TRBD1 | TRBJ1-5 | -
CASNKIGSGKEGNTEAFF | TGTGCCAGCAACAAGATAGGTTCAGGGAAGGAGGGGAACACTGAAGCTTTCTTT | TRBV12-3/TRBV12-4 | - | TRBJ1-1 | many
CASNDGPGRPEAFF | TGTGCCAGCAATGACGGCCCAGGGAGACCTGAAGCTTTCTTT | TRBV2 | - | TRBJ1-1 | many
CSASRAGVKQETQYF | TGCAGTGCTAGCCGGGCGGGAGTGAAACAGGAGACCCAGTACTTC | TRBV20-1 | TRBD2 | TRBJ2-5 | many
CSAGDPLSSYEQYF | TGCAGTGCGGGGGACCCCCTTAGCTCCTACGAGCAGTACTTC | TRBV20-1 | - | TRBJ2-7 | many
CASSFGEGATQYF | TGTGCCAGCAGCTTCGGCGAGGGGGCGACCCAGTACTTC | TRBV7-9 | TRBD1 | TRBJ2-5 | few
CASSLSSYLNYGYTF | TGTGCCAGCAGTTTATCGTCTTACCTAAACTATGGCTACACCTTC | TRBV27 | - | TRBJ1-2 | -
CASSQDRGATEAFF | TGTGCCAGCAGCCAAGATCGAGGGGCCACTGAAGCTTTCTTT | TRBV3-1 | - | TRBJ1-1 | few
CASSLGVRTTKETQYF | TGTGCCAGCAGCTTAGGAGTGCGTACCACCAAAGAGACCCAGTACTTC | TRBV11-3 | - | TRBJ2-5 | many
CSARTSGGSDTQYF | TGCAGTGCTAGAACTAGCGGGGGGTCAGATACGCAGTATTTT | TRBV20-1 | TRBD2 | TRBJ2-3 | many
CASSYLGLAGTYEQYF | TGTGCCAGCAGTTACCTGGGACTAGCGGGTACCTACGAGCAGTACTTC | TRBV6-5 | TRBD2 | TRBJ2-7 | -
CASSLGLTGGTDTQYF | TGTGCCAGCAGTTTAGGGCTAACGGGGGGCACAGATACGCAGTATTTT | TRBV27 | - | TRBJ2-3 | few
CASPAGVYNEQFF | TGTGCCAGTCCAGCGGGGGTATACAATGAGCAGTTCTTC | TRBV6-2/TRBV6-3 | TRBD2 | TRBJ2-1 | -
CASSLALGRAIDTQYF | TGTGCCAGCAGCTTAGCGCTGGGGAGGGCCATAGATACGCAGTATTTT | TRBV7-8 | TRBD2 | TRBJ2-3 | -
CASSFSSSPVSSYEQYF | TGTGCCAGCAGCTTTTCAAGTAGCCCCGTGAGCTCCTACGAGCAGTACTTC | TRBV11-2 | - | TRBJ2-7 | many
CATSTHSGGVANEKLFF | TGTGCCACCAGCACACACTCGGGGGGAGTGGCGAATGAAAAACTGTTTTTT | TRBV15 | - | TRBJ1-4 | -
CASSLRTGGNSPLHF | TGTGCCAGCAGCCTTAGGACCGGGGGAAATTCACCCCTCCACTTT | TRBV14 | - | TRBJ1-6 | -
CAWGGPGLAANEQFF | TGTGCCTGGGGGGGACCGGGACTAGCGGCCAATGAGCAGTTCTTC | TRBV30 | TRBD2 | TRBJ2-1 | few
CASSYPGVGEQFF | TGTGCCAGCAGTTATCCCGGGGTTGGCGAGCAGTTCTTC | TRBV6-5 | - | TRBJ2-1 | -
CASSKTSGAYQRADTQYF | TGTGCCAGCAGTAAGACTAGCGGGGCCTATCAGCGTGCAGATACGCAGTATTTT | TRBV6-1 | TRBD2 | TRBJ2-3 | few
CASSLVALAGAKSGELFF | TGCGCCAGCAGCTTGGTGGCCCTAGCGGGAGCCAAGAGCGGGGAGCTGTTTTTT | TRBV5-1 | TRBD2 | TRBJ2-2 | few
CSVEGSDNSYEQYF | TGCAGCGTTGAGGGCAGCGATAACTCCTACGAGCAGTACTTC | TRBV29-1 | - | TRBJ2-7 | few
CASSWGHHEQYF | TGTGCCAGCAGTTGGGGTCACCACGAGCAGTACTTC | TRBV28 | - | TRBJ2-7 | many
CSARGLGSYEQYF | TGCAGTGCACGAGGACTAGGGAGTTACGAGCAGTACTTC | TRBV20-1 | TRBD2 | TRBJ2-7 | many
CASSSMTGAQIGTQYF | TGTGCCAGCAGCTCGATGACAGGGGCCCAAATCGGCACCCAGTACTTC | TRBV7-6 | TRBD1 | TRBJ2-5 | few
CAISETNSGANVLTF | TGTGCCATCAGTGAGACAAACTCTGGGGCCAACGTCCTGACTTTC | TRBV10-3 | - | TRBJ2-6 | -
CASSLGPQSRSDTQYF | TGTGCCAGCAGTTTGGGCCCTCAATCTCGCTCAGATACGCAGTATTTT | TRBV12-3/TRBV12-4 | - | TRBJ2-3 | few
CASSSPGGPPDTQYF | TGTGCCAGCAGTTCCCCCGGAGGGCCCCCGGATACGCAGTATTTT | TRBV28 | - | TRBJ2-3 | many
CSARDVKTSGSGEQFF | TGCAGTGCTAGAGACGTTAAAACTAGCGGGAGCGGGGAGCAGTTCTTC | TRBV20-1 | TRBD2 | TRBJ2-1 | few
CASSFERGGRETQYF | TGTGCCAGCAGTTTCGAGCGGGGGGGCCGGGAGACCCAGTACTTC | TRBV12-3/TRBV12-4 | TRBD2 | TRBJ2-5 | many
CASRPDTGRGQPQHF | TGTGCCAGCAGGCCCGATACAGGGAGGGGTCAGCCCCAGCATTTT | TRBV12-3/TRBV12-4 | - | TRBJ1-5 | many
CASSLLPQGAMDEQFF | TGTGCCAGCAGCTTGCTTCCCCAGGGGGCTATGGATGAGCAGTTCTTC | TRBV7-9 | TRBD1 | TRBJ2-1 | many
CASSKDRNIQYF | TGTGCCAGCAGCAAGGACAGAAACATTCAGTACTTC | TRBV12-3/TRBV12-4 | - | TRBJ2-4 | many
CAWSYRAGETQYF | TGTGCCTGGAGTTACAGGGCGGGGGAGACCCAGTACTTC | TRBV30 | - | TRBJ2-5 | many
CASSHPARGSSFYEQYF | TGCGCCAGCAGCCACCCTGCCCGAGGGAGTAGTTTCTACGAGCAGTACTTC | TRBV4-3 | - | TRBJ2-7 | -
CATSDPGQGLDGYTF | TGTGCCACCAGTGATCCCGGACAGGGTCTCGACGGCTACACCTTC | TRBV24-1 | TRBD1 | TRBJ1-2 | -
CASSFKQGLDEQFF | TGTGCCAGCAGCTTCAAACAGGGTCTCGATGAGCAGTTCTTC | TRBV11-2 | - | TRBJ2-1 | few
CASSLGGTRRSEQYF | TGTGCCAGCAGCTTAGGTGGGACAAGGCGTTCCGAGCAGTACTTC | TRBV11-2 | - | TRBJ2-7 | -
CASSGGLAGVVEQYF | TGTGCCAGCAGTGGGGGACTAGCGGGAGTCGTCGAGCAGTACTTC | TRBV2 | TRBD2 | TRBJ2-7 | many
CASSPSQGARTGELFF | TGCGCCAGCAGCCCCTCTCAGGGGGCGCGGACCGGGGAGCTGTTTTTT | TRBV4-1 | TRBD1 | TRBJ2-2 | -
CASSFGRQLGAFEYF | TGTGCCAGCAGTTTCGGGCGTCAGCTGGGGGCGTTTGAGTACTTC | TRBV27 | - | TRBJ2-5 | many
CSASLLQGAKDTQYF | TGCAGTGCCTCCCTTTTGCAGGGGGCGAAAGATACGCAGTATTTT | TRBV20-1 | TRBD1 | TRBJ2-3 | -